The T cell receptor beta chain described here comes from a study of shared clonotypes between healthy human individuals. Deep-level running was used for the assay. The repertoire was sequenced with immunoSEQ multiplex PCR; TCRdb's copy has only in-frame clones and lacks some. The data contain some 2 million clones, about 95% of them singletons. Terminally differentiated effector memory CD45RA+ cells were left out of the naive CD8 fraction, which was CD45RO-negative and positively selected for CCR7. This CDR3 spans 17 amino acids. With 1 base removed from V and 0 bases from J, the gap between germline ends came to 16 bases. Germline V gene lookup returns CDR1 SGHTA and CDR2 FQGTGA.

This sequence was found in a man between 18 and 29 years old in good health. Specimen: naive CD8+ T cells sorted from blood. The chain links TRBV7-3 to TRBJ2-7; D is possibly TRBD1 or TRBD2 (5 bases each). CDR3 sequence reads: CASSLMGVMSSSYEQYF. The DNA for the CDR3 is TGTGCCAGCAGCTTAATGGGGGTGATGAGCAGCTCCTACGAGCAGTACTTC.